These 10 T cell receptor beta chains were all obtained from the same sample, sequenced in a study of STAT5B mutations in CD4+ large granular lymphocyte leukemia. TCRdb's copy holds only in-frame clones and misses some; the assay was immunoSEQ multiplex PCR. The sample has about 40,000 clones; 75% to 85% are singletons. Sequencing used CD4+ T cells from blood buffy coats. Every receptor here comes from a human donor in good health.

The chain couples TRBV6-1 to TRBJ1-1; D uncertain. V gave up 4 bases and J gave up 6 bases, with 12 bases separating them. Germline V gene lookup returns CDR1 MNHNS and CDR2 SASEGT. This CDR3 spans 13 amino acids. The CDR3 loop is CASSARPGSEAFF. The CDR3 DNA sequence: TGTGCCAGCAGTGCTCGACCGGGGTCTGAAGCTTTCTTT.

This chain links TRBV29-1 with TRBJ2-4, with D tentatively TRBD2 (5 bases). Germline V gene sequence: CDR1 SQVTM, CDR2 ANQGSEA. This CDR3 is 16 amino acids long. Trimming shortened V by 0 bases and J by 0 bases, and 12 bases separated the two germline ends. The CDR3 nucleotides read TGCAGCGTTGAAGATCTGAGGGTAATAGCCAAAAACATTCAGTACTTC. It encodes CSVEDLRVIAKNIQYF.

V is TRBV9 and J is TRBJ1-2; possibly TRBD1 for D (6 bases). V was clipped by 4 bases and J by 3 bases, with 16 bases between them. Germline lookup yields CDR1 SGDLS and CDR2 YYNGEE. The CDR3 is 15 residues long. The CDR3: CASSPGQNLDYGYTF. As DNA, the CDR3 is TGTGCCAGCAGCCCTGGACAGAATCTTGACTATGGCTACACCTTC.

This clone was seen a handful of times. The chain's CDR3 is CAVEGGTEAFF. For the CDR3, the DNA is TGTGCCGTTGAGGGGGGGACTGAAGCTTTCTTT. The gene calls are TRBV7-9 and TRBJ1-1; weak D call: TRBD1 (6 bases). Between the trimmed V and J ends, which lost 11 bases and 5 bases, there was a span of 12 bases. CDR1 SEHNR and CDR2 FQNEAQ come from the germline V gene (reference sequence). The CDR3 totals 11 residues.

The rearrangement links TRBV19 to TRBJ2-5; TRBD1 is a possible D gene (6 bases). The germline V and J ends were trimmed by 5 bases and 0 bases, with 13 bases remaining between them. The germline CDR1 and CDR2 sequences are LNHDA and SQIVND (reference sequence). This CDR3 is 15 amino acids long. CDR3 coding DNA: TGTGCCAGTAGTGCATATACAGGGTACCAAGAGACCCAGTACTTC. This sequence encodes CASSAYTGYQETQYF.

Here the CDR3 reads CASSQGGGDPKNIQYF. The CDR3 DNA reads as TGCGCCAGCAGCCAAGGGGGAGGGGACCCCAAAAACATTCAGTACTTC. The chain joins TRBV4-3 to TRBJ2-4, with 7 bases aligning to TRBD2. V gave up 1 base and J gave up 2 bases; unmatched junction bases: 5. CDR1 is LGHNA and CDR2 is YSLEER in the germline V gene. This CDR3 contains 16 residues.

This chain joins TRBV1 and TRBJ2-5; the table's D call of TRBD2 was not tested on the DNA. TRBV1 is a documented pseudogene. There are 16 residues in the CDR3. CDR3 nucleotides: TGCACCAGCAGCCAAGATCCCGGGAGGGCCCGAGAGACCCAGTACTTC. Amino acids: CTSSQDPGRARETQYF.

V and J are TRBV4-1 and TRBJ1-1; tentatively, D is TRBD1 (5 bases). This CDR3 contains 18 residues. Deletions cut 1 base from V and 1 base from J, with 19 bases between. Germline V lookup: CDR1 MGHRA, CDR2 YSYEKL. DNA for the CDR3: TGCGCCAGCAGCCAAGGGCCTGCCGCGGGACTCAGGAACACTGAAGCTTTCTTT. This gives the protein CASSQGPAAGLRNTEAFF.

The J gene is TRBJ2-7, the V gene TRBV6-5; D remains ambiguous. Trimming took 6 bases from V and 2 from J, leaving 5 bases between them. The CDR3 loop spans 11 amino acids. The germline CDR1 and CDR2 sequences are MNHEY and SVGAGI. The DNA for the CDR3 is TGTGCCAGCAGGACGCCCTACGAGCAGTACTTC. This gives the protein CASRTPYEQYF.

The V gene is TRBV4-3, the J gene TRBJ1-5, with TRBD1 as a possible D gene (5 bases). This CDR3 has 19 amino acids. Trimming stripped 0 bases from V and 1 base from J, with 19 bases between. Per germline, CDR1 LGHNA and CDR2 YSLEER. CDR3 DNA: TGCGCCAGCAGCCAAGACCTCCCCCAGGGAGTCGGGAGCAATCAGCCCCAGCATTTT. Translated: CASSQDLPQGVGSNQPQHF.